The entry below gives a single TCR beta chain sequence along with its context. The sample originates from a study of blood T cell repertoires in COVID-19. Participants were aged roughly 18 to 95 years, lived in roughly 25 US areas, and enrolled virtually. Donors were grouped by their self-reported clinical history. Sequencing used immunoSEQ multiplex PCR; TCRdb keeps in-frame clones, though not all of them. This sample has approximately 210,000 clones; around 82% occur once, and the top ten carry around a sixth. Germline CDR1 reads SGHTA; CDR2 reads FQGNSA. This CDR3 has 14 amino acids. With 5 bases clipped from V and 6 bases from J, the junction kept 7 bases outside the gene matches.

This chain links TRBV7-2 with TRBJ1-2, with TRBD1 matching over 9 bases. The source is a woman between 45 and 60 years old with acute COVID-19. The sequenced sample consisted of PBMCs or T cells enriched from blood (not recorded which). The CDR3 DNA is TGTGCCAGCAGCCCCGGAGGACAGGGGCATGGCTACACCTTC. Translating it yields CASSPGGQGHGYTF.